This T cell receptor (beta chain) was retrieved from a study of Ad26.COV2.S vaccination and SARS-CoV-2 variants. For the study at large: The vaccine Ad26.COV2.S was put into the muscle once, or twice with 56 days between.

The treatment: 19 received Ad26.COV2.S at low or high dose, single or two shots; about 5 received placebo; per-sample allocation not given. Day 63 following the first vaccine or placebo injection was when the samples were taken. Donor was an adult aged 18-55 years in Boston. Findings and caveats of the study: Comparable non-spike TCR breadth was observed in vaccine and placebo recipients. Those who received the vaccine showed greater spike-specific TCR breadth than those given placebo.

Generated by immunoSEQ multiplex PCR, the TCRdb table keeps only in-frame clones and is missing some. The sample has about 480,000 clones, around nine tenths seen once. From germline, CDR1 is SGHDN and CDR2 FVKESK. The CDR3 consists of 18 residues. V shed 1 base and J shed 2 bases, with 20 bases lying between them. Concerning this clone: Antigen unknown.

The sequence derives from a person between 18 and 65 years old who received the Ad26.COV2.S COVID-19 vaccine or a placebo. The chain links TRBV14 to TRBJ1-1; D possibly corresponds to TRBD1 (6 bases). Specimen: peripheral blood, collected in a trial of Ad26.COV2.S vaccine versus placebo. The CDR3 DNA sequence: TGTGCCAGCAGCCAAGCAGGGGTCGGGGGGACCCTAAACACTGAAGCTTTCTTT. Translation: CASSQAGVGGTLNTEAFF.